These 15 T cell receptor beta chains were all obtained from the same sample, sequenced in a study of T cells in Graves' hyperthyroidism and ophthalmopathy (dated by TCRdb to the late 2010s). The receptor library was made with multiplex PCR. TCRdb lists the instrument as Illumina HiSeq 2000. The TCR beta CDR3 regions were amplified from RNA transcripts. The first round of RT-PCR for the TCR CDR3 was performed with the HTBI primer set and the Qiagen OneStep RT-PCR kit. Starting from the raw public reads, TCRdb applied fastp trimming at Q25, assembled clones with MiXCR and retained in-frame beta chains. Rows are combined by CDR3 protein, so each entry shows the most common genes and DNA. For this sample the table gives 300,000 to 400,000 distinct CDR3 sequences, of which 18% were detected only once. The ten largest clonotypes hold around two fifths of the sample. Sequenced input: blood. All receptors derive from a man aged 18-30 years with Graves' ophthalmopathy.

This chain uses TRBV29-1 with TRBJ1-6, with 8 positions matching TRBD1. This CDR3 is 14 amino acids long. V was clipped by 6 bases and J by 6 bases; unmatched bases: 7. Germline CDR1 is SQVTM and CDR2 is ANQGSEA. The CDR3 DNA reads as TGCAGCGTCCGCGGACAGGGAATTAATTCACCCCTCCACTTT. It codes for CSVRGQGINSPLHF.

The sample holds many counts of this clonotype. CDR3 sequence reads: CASGLRGANEKLFF. CDR3 coding DNA: TGTGCCAGCGGGTTGAGGGGCGCTAATGAAAAACTGTTTTTT. The chain joins TRBV6-1 to TRBJ1-4; a possible D gene is TRBD1 (5 bases). This CDR3 region has 14 residues. V was shortened by 8 bases and J by 3 bases, with 13 bases between the two germline ends. CDR1 MNHNS and CDR2 SASEGT come from the germline V gene.

The genes are TRBV15 and TRBJ2-7; D call uncertain. Deletions cut 0 bases from V and 4 bases from J, with 7 bases between. Germline values: CDR1 LNHNV, CDR2 YYDKDF (reference sequence). The CDR3 extends over 13 amino acids. The CDR3 reads CATSRDQKYEQYF. The DNA for the CDR3 is TGTGCCACCAGCAGAGATCAGAAATACGAGCAGTACTTC. Using reference TRBV15 and TRBJ2-7 for the parts outside the CDR3, the full variable domain is DAMVIQNPRYQVTQFGKPVTLSCSQTLNHNVMYWYQQKSSQAPKLLFHYYDKDFNNEADTPDNFQSRRPNTSFCFLDIRSPGLGDTAMYLCATSRDQKYEQYFGPGTRLTVT.

The chain has TRBV4-1 and TRBJ1-5; D remains ambiguous. The CDR3 is 15 residues long. Germline V gives CDR1 MGHRA, CDR2 YSYEKL. Trimming pared 0 bases from V and 4 bases from J, leaving 10 bases between. CDR3 protein: CASSQDKPGNQPQHF. The DNA for the CDR3 is TGCGCCAGCAGCCAAGATAAACCGGGAAATCAGCCCCAGCATTTT.

In its sample, this clonotype was seen many times. This chain links TRBV5-1 with TRBJ2-5, with D unclear. The V end lost 4 bases, the J end lost 3 bases, and 10 bases lay between the germline ends. The V gene's germline CDR1 is SGHRS and CDR2 YFSETQ. The length of the CDR3 is 13 residues. The CDR3 reads CASSTGLKETQYF. The CDR3 nucleotides are TGCGCCAGCAGCACCGGGCTTAAAGAGACCCAGTACTTC.

This clonotype was observed at least ten times. This chain joins TRBV27 and TRBJ1-1; D remains unclear. Trimming removed 2 bases from V and 3 bases from J, with 10 bases in between. CDR1 is MNHEY, CDR2 SMNVEV, per germline (reference sequence). The CDR3 runs 14 residues. In DNA form, the CDR3 reads TGTGCCAGCAGTTTAGGGTTGGCTCACACTGAAGCTTTCTTT. This gives the protein CASSLGLAHTEAFF.

This clonotype was seen at least ten times. The chain is built from TRBV5-1 and TRBJ1-1, with D perhaps matching TRBD1 (5 bases). The CDR3 consists of 15 residues. Per germline, CDR1 SGHRS and CDR2 YFSETQ. Trimming left V 4 bases short and J 3 bases short, with 16 bases between. The CDR3 nucleotides are TGCGCCAGCAGCCGGCAGGGAGAAGAGGACACTGAAGCTTTCTTT. Its translation is CASSRQGEEDTEAFF.

At least ten counts were recorded for this clonotype. V is TRBV12-3 or TRBV12-4 and J is TRBJ1-5; no reliable D call. This CDR3 is built from 14 residues. The V and J ends lost 6 bases and 4 bases respectively, with 13 bases between them. Here the CDR3 DNA reads TGTGCCAGCAGGGGCGTTGCTGTTAATCAGCCCCAGCATTTT. Translation gives CASRGVAVNQPQHF.

This clonotype appeared many times. This chain links TRBV27 with TRBJ1-1; D may be TRBD1 (5 bases). Germline V gene data show CDR1 as MNHEY and CDR2 as SMNVEV (reference sequence). This CDR3 region has 16 residues. The germline V and J ends were trimmed by 3 bases and 1 base, with 15 bases remaining between them. CDR3 sequence (DNA): TGTGCCAGCAGTTTTAATAAGGGGTCCAAGAACACTGAAGCTTTCTTT. It yields the protein CASSFNKGSKNTEAFF.

This clonotype appeared many times. The rearrangement uses TRBV5-6 and TRBJ2-1; D is perhaps TRBD1 (7 bases). CDR1 and CDR2 (germline): SGHDT, YYEEEE. Trimming stripped 4 bases from V and 8 bases from J, with 16 bases between. CDR3 length: 14 amino acids. CDR3 DNA sequence: TGTGCCAGCAGCGCGGGACTCAGGGGGGATGAGCAGTTCTTC. This translates into CASSAGLRGDEQFF.

This clonotype was recorded many times. V is TRBV10-3 and J is TRBJ2-1, with D possibly matching TRBD2 (6 bases). Germline V CDR1 and CDR2: ENHRY, SYGVKD. The CDR3 runs to 13 residues. V lost 6 bases and J lost 5, with 11 bases in between. The CDR3 here is CAISRDSNNEQFF. CDR3 nucleotide sequence: TGTGCCATCAGCCGGGACTCAAACAATGAGCAGTTCTTC.

This rearrangement joins TRBV29-1 to TRBJ2-4, with D tentatively TRBD1 (6 bases). The V end lost 2 bases, the J end lost 8 bases, and 13 bases lay between the germline ends. Germline V CDR1 and CDR2: SQVTM, ANQGSEA. CDR3 length equals 13 residues. This CDR3 reads CSVEPGVGDIQYF. CDR3 bases: TGCAGCGTTGAACCAGGGGTAGGGGACATTCAGTACTTC. Full variable domain (rest looked up from reference TRBV29-1 and TRBJ2-4): SAVISQKPSRDICQRGTSLTIQCQVDSQVTMMFWYRQQPGQSLTLIATANQGSEATYESGFVIDKFPISRPNLTFSTLTVSNMSPEDSSIYLCSVEPGVGDIQYFGAGTRLSVL.

This clonotype was observed a few times. V gene TRBV10-3 combines with J gene TRBJ1-2; D is ambiguous. The CDR3 runs to 14 residues. Germline CDR1 is ENHRY and CDR2 is SYGVKD. Trimming pared 3 bases from V and 5 bases from J, leaving 13 bases between. In DNA, the CDR3 is TGTGCCATCAGTGAAGGTATCCAGACTTATGGCTACACCTTC. The encoded protein is CAISEGIQTYGYTF.

This clonotype appeared many times. The rearrangement uses TRBV7-3 and TRBJ1-1; D unresolved. The CDR3 length is 15 residues. Between the trimmed V and J ends, which lost 2 bases and 0 bases, there was a span of 10 bases. CDR1 SGHTA and CDR2 FQGTGA come from the germline V gene. Here the CDR3 reads CASSLYKDVNTEAFF. The CDR3 DNA sequence: TGTGCCAGCAGCTTATATAAGGATGTGAACACTGAAGCTTTCTTT.

In this sample, this clonotype turned up many times. The chain recombines TRBV6-2 or TRBV6-3 with TRBJ1-2, with 8 positions matching TRBD1. The CDR3 has 14 amino acids. V shed 5 bases and J 8 bases; nucleotides not matched to a gene: 10. CDR1 and CDR2 from the germline V gene are MNHEY and SVGEGT. The CDR3 sequence is CASSRGTGNTGYTF. In nucleotides, the CDR3 is TGTGCCAGCAGTCGTGGGACAGGCAATACGGGCTACACCTTC.